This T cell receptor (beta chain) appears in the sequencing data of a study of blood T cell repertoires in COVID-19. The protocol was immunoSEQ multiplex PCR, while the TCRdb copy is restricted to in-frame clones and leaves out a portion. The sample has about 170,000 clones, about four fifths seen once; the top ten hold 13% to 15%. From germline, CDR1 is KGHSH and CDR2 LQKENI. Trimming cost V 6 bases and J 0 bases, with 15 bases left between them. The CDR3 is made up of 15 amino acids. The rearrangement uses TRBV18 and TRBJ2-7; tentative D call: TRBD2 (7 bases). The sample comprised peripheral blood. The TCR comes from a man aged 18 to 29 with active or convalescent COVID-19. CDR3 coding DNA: TGTGCCAGCTCGCCGGGCGGGGGCAACTCCTACGAGCAGTACTTC. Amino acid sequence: CASSPGGGNSYEQYF.